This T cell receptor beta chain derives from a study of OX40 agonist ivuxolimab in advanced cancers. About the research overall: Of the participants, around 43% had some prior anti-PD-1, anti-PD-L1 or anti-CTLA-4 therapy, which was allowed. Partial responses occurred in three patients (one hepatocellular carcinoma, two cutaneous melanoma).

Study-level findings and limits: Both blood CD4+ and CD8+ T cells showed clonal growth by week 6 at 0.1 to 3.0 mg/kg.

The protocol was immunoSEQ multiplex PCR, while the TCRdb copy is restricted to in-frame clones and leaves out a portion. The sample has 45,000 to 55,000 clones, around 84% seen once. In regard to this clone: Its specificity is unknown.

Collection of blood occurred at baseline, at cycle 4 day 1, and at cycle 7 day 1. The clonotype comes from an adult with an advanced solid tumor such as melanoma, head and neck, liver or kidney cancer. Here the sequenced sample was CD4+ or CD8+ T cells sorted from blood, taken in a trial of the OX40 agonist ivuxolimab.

Written as DNA, the CDR3 is TGTGCCAGCAGCTTAGATGCGGGGAGAGTCACCCAGTACTTC. Translation: CASSLDAGRVTQYF. The gene calls are TRBV7-2 and TRBJ2-5; TRBD2 might be the D (6 bases). The CDR3 is made up of 14 amino acids. In germline, CDR1 is SGHTA, CDR2 FQGNSA. V was trimmed by 1 base and J by 8 bases, leaving 14 bases between them.